These 23 T cell receptor beta chains were sequenced from one sample in a study of T cell responses to AZD1222 COVID-19 vaccine. Sequencing used immunoSEQ multiplex PCR; TCRdb keeps in-frame clones, though not all of them. The table records roughly 150,000 clones, 75% to 90% of them present only once. The input for sequencing was peripheral blood, taken 28 days after the second AZD1222 dose. Receptor source: an adult who received the AZD1222 COVID-19 vaccine.

The chain joins TRBV6-5 to TRBJ1-2; 8 bases map to TRBD1. J lost 6 bases, V lost 2 bases, and 5 bases had no gene match. The CDR3 covers 14 residues. Looked up from germline, CDR1 is MNHEY and CDR2 is SVGAGI. CDR3 DNA: TGTGCCAGCAGTTACCGGGACAGGAGACATGGCTACACCTTC. Translating it yields CASSYRDRRHGYTF.

This sequence joins TRBV19 and TRBJ2-7; weak D call: TRBD1 (5 bases). The germline CDR1 and CDR2 sequences are LNHDA and SQIVND (reference sequence). The CDR3 is 13 residues long. The V end was cut by 7 bases, the J end by 0 bases, with 10 bases between. The CDR3 bases are TGTGCCAGTAATCACAGGAACTCCTACGAGCAGTACTTC. This gives the protein CASNHRNSYEQYF.

The gene calls are TRBV28 and TRBJ1-6; D is unclear. This CDR3 contains 15 residues. Germline V gene lookup returns CDR1 MDHEN and CDR2 SYDVKM. Trimming shortened V by 6 bases and J by 0 bases, and 9 bases separated the two germline ends. The CDR3: CASRDSSSYNSPLHF. DNA for the CDR3: TGTGCCAGCAGGGACTCCAGCTCCTATAATTCACCCCTCCACTTT.

This rearrangement joins TRBV5-4 to TRBJ2-5, with 9 bases lining up with TRBD1. The ends lost 7 bases at V and 1 base at J; junction bases unmatched: 2. Germline V gene sequence: CDR1 SGHNT, CDR2 YYREEE (reference sequence). The CDR3 loop spans 13 amino acids. CDR3: CASWDRVQETQYF. In DNA, the CDR3 is TGTGCCAGCTGGGACAGGGTCCAAGAGACCCAGTACTTC.

The rearrangement joins TRBV27 to TRBJ2-1; D is possibly TRBD1 (6 bases). CDR1 is MNHEY and CDR2 is SMNVEV in the germline V gene (reference sequence). CDR3 length: 13 residues. Trimming removed 5 bases from V and 9 bases from J, with 14 bases in between. The CDR3 DNA reads TGTGCCAGCAGTCCACAGGGCAATGGTGAGCAGTTCTTC. Encoded protein: CASSPQGNGEQFF.

This clone was found once. The chain uses TRBV5-1 and TRBJ1-1, with D maybe TRBD1 (6 bases). The V end was cut by 0 bases, the J end by 1 base, with 13 bases between. CDR3 length: 16 residues. Looked up from germline, CDR1 is SGHRS and CDR2 is YFSETQ. The CDR3 nucleotides read TGCGCCAGCAGCTTGGTTCGTACAGGGCGGAACACTGAAGCTTTCTTT. Protein: CASSLVRTGRNTEAFF.

In DNA form, the CDR3 reads TGTGCCAGTAGTGTCTCGGGGCCAGGCTACACCTTC. This gives the protein CASSVSGPGYTF. The rearrangement links TRBV19 to TRBJ1-2; D perhaps matches TRBD1 (5 bases). Trimming took off 5 bases at V and 8 bases at J, with 12 bases between the two ends. CDR1 and CDR2 (germline): LNHDA, SQIVND (reference sequence). The CDR3 length is 12 residues.

The J gene is TRBJ1-5, the V gene TRBV3-1 (or the pseudogene TRBV3-2), with 7 bases matching TRBD1. The CDR3 loop spans 15 amino acids. V was pared by 0 bases and J by 4 bases, with 3 bases of the junction left unmatched. Germline-derived CDR1 and CDR2 are LGHDT and YNNKEL (reference sequence). The CDR3 loop reads CASSQDRGQNQPQHF. The CDR3 nucleotides are TGTGCCAGCAGCCAAGATCGGGGACAGAATCAGCCCCAGCATTTT.

The V and J genes are TRBV10-1 and TRBJ2-2; 14 nucleotides align to TRBD2. V lost 2 bases, J lost 5 bases, and 7 bases stayed unmatched. The CDR3 totals 18 residues. CDR1 is WNHNN, CDR2 SYGVQD, per germline (reference sequence). This CDR3 is CASSEGGLAGGTTGELFF. Here the CDR3 DNA reads TGCGCCAGCAGTGAGGGCGGACTAGCGGGAGGTACGACCGGGGAGCTGTTTTTT.

The J gene is TRBJ1-4, the V gene TRBV9; TRBD1 matches at 8 bases. Germline V gene data show CDR1 as SGDLS and CDR2 as YYNGEE. This CDR3 has 16 amino acids. Trimming removed 3 bases from V and 3 bases from J; junction bases left unmatched: 7. The CDR3: CASSARDRRANEKLFF. In DNA, the CDR3 is TGTGCCAGCAGCGCCAGGGACAGGCGGGCTAATGAAAAACTGTTTTTT. Complete variable domain (other parts from reference TRBV9 and TRBJ1-4): DSGVTQTPKHLITATGQRVTLRCSPRSGDLSVYWYQQSLDQGLQFLIQYYNGEERAKGNILERFSAQQFPDLHSELNLSSLELGDSALYFCASSARDRRANEKLFFGSGTQLSVL.

The chain has TRBV9 and TRBJ2-2; D assignment may be TRBD1 or TRBD2 (5 bases each). The CDR3 extends over 16 amino acids. Germline values: CDR1 SGDLS, CDR2 YYNGEE. Trimming removed 0 bases at V and 5 bases at J, with 14 bases between. Written as DNA, the CDR3 is TGTGCCAGCAGCGTAGCCGGGACCCCATTGACCGGGGAGCTGTTTTTT. Translation gives CASSVAGTPLTGELFF.

The chain has TRBV18 and TRBJ2-7, with unresolved D. Germline loops: CDR1 KGHSH, CDR2 LQKENI. Trimming left V 3 bases short and J 6 bases short, with 9 bases between. This CDR3 has 12 amino acids. The CDR3 region is CASSPVGSEQYF. DNA of the CDR3: TGTGCCAGCTCACCGGTGGGCTCCGAGCAGTACTTC.

The rearrangement joins TRBV10-3 to TRBJ1-1; D call uncertain. Trimming cost V 5 bases and J 9 bases, with 10 bases left between them. Germline V CDR1 and CDR2: ENHRY, SYGVKD. This CDR3 comprises 11 residues. In nucleotides, the CDR3 is TGTGCCATCAGTTCCCGGGAAAAAGCTTTCTTT. Its translation: CAISSREKAFF.

The chain is built from TRBV24-1 and TRBJ1-4, with D tentatively TRBD1 (5 bases). The CDR3 spans 17 residues. In germline, CDR1 is KGHDR, CDR2 SFDVKD. The ends were cut back, 4 bases at V and 4 bases at J, with 18 bases in the middle. Here the CDR3 reads CATSEPPGAGDNEKLFF. DNA for the CDR3: TGTGCCACCAGTGAGCCCCCTGGCGCGGGGGATAATGAAAAACTGTTTTTT.

This chain connects TRBV6-6 to TRBJ2-3; D call uncertain. This CDR3 is 12 amino acids long. V was clipped by 5 bases and J by 0 bases, with 3 bases between them. The V gene's germline CDR1 is MNHNY and CDR2 SVGAGI (reference sequence). This CDR3 reads CASSGSTDTQYF. The CDR3 DNA reads TGTGCCAGCAGTGGTAGCACAGATACGCAGTATTTT.

This clone was recorded once. V usage is TRBV18 and J usage is TRBJ2-2; the D is unclear. Germline V gene lookup returns CDR1 KGHSH and CDR2 LQKENI. This CDR3 contains 16 residues. The V end lost 5 bases, the J end lost 1 base, and 14 bases lay between the germline ends. CDR3 DNA sequence: TGTGCCAGCTCAGTATTACGGACCGAGAACACCGGGGAGCTGTTTTTT. This gives the protein CASSVLRTENTGELFF.

The chain joins TRBV6-5 to TRBJ2-2; tentative D call: TRBD1 (5 bases). Germline lookup yields CDR1 MNHEY and CDR2 SVGAGI. The V gene lost 6 bases and the J gene lost 7 bases, with 6 bases spanning the gap. There are 11 residues in the CDR3. DNA of the CDR3: TGTGCCAGCAGAGGGGTCGGGGAGCTGTTTTTT. Its protein product is CASRGVGELFF.

A note on this clone: Other DNA sequences of this sample code for an identical CDR3. The chain links TRBV2 to TRBJ2-3; a weak D match, TRBD2 (6 bases). Trimming stripped 6 bases from V and 2 bases from J, with 15 bases between. Germline V gene lookup returns CDR1 SNHLY and CDR2 FYNNEI. This CDR3 spans 15 amino acids. For the CDR3, the DNA is TGTGCCAGCAGGGTGGCGGGATCTTTCACAGATACGCAGTATTTT. It codes for CASRVAGSFTDTQYF. Full variable domain (remainder filled in from reference TRBV2 and TRBJ2-3): EPEVTQTPSHQVTQMGQEVILRCVPISNHLYFYWYRQILGQKVEFLVSFYNNEISEKSEIFDDQFSVERPDGSNFTLKIRSTKLEDSAMYFCASRVAGSFTDTQYFGPGTRLTVL.

Only one count was recorded for this clone. This chain connects TRBV5-4 to TRBJ1-1; D ambiguous. This CDR3 has 12 residues. Trimming cost V 4 bases and J 6 bases, with 10 bases left between them. The germline V gene encodes CDR1 SGHNT and CDR2 YYREEE (reference sequence). CDR3 region: CASSREPAEAFF. CDR3 DNA: TGTGCCAGCAGCCGGGAACCGGCTGAAGCTTTCTTT.

V is TRBV2 and J is TRBJ1-4; 7 nucleotides match TRBD1. This CDR3 has 15 residues. J was trimmed by 3 bases and V by 5 bases; bases with no gene match: 6. Germline V gene lookup returns CDR1 SNHLY and CDR2 FYNNEI. CDR3 nucleotide sequence: TGTGCCAGCAGTCCTTCGGACAGGTCTAATGAAAAACTGTTTTTT. This translates into CASSPSDRSNEKLFF.

The chain joins TRBV6-5 to TRBJ2-7; no clear D gene. This CDR3 region has 14 residues. The V end lost 7 bases, the J end lost 0 bases, and 13 bases lay between the germline ends. CDR1 is MNHEY, CDR2 SVGAGI, per germline. In DNA form, the CDR3 reads TGTGCCAGCAAACTCAGACGGACCTCCTACGAGCAGTACTTC. Its protein is CASKLRRTSYEQYF.

The rearrangement uses TRBV7-9 and TRBJ2-1; 10 nucleotides match TRBD2. The CDR3 is made up of 17 amino acids. Germline CDR1 and CDR2: SEHNR and FQNEAQ (reference sequence). Trimming took 5 bases from V and 1 from J; bases not matched to a gene: 8. The CDR3 coding sequence is TGTGCCAGCAGCCCAAGGGGGACTAGCGCTTCCTACAATGAGCAGTTCTTC. This gives the protein CASSPRGTSASYNEQFF.

This clone was seen once. The chain combines TRBV19 with TRBJ1-1; D possibly corresponds to TRBD1 (5 bases). V was pared by 3 bases and J by 8 bases, with 16 bases between. This CDR3 has 14 amino acids. The germline V gene has CDR1 LNHDA and CDR2 SQIVND (reference sequence). CDR3: CASSMGKGGAEAFF. The CDR3 bases are TGTGCCAGTAGTATGGGTAAGGGAGGGGCAGAAGCTTTCTTT. The whole variable domain, filled in from reference TRBV19 and TRBJ1-1, reads DGGITQSPKYLFRKEGQNVTLSCEQNLNHDAMYWYRQDPGQGLRLIYYSQIVNDFQKGDIAEGYSVSREKKESFPLTVTSAQKNPTAFYLCASSMGKGGAEAFFGQGTRLTVV.